The clone carrying this T cell receptor beta chain showed up just once. This sequence may be a read error, since a much larger clone differs from it by one base. This CDR3 contains 15 residues. Germline V CDR1 and CDR2: SSHAT, FNYEAQ (reference sequence). The data are from a study of blood T cell repertoires in COVID-19. As originally analysed: Reference gene primer amplification gave nucleated cell count estimates. Sequenced by immunoSEQ multiplex PCR; TCRdb stores in-frame clones only, minus some. V, J and clone size were drawn from that table, and D and trimming were deduced from the DNA. The sample yields about 270,000 clones, 86% seen once.

The sample comprised PBMCs or T cells enriched from blood (not recorded which). The chain carries TRBV7-7 and TRBJ2-3; the D gene is possibly TRBD2 (6 bases). The receptor's source is a woman between 18 and 29 years old who had recovered from COVID-19. The CDR3 reads CASSPGAGSTDMQYF. In DNA form, the CDR3 reads TGTGCCAGCAGTCCCGGTGCGGGGAGCACAGATATGCAGTATTTT. The full variable domain, in which reference TRBV7-7 and TRBJ2-3 provide the parts outside the CDR3, is GAGVSQSPRYKVTKRGQDVTLRCDPISSHATLYWYQQALGQGPEFLTYFNYEAQPDKSGLPSDRFSAERPEGSISTLTIQRTEQRDSAMYRCASSPGAGSTDMQYFGPGTRLTVL.